This entry lists 26 T cell receptor beta chains sequenced from one sample in a study of blood T cell repertoires in COVID-19. Method: immunoSEQ multiplex PCR; TCRdb's copy keeps in-frame clones and lacks some. This table has approximately 450,000 clones, approximately 90% appearing once. The source material was PBMCs or T cells enriched from blood (not recorded which). These receptors were collected from a woman aged 18-29 years with acute COVID-19.

The chain carries TRBV30 and TRBJ1-1; D remains unclear. The V end was cut by 3 bases, the J end by 2 bases, with 19 bases between. This CDR3 is 16 amino acids long. Germline V gives CDR1 GTSNPN, CDR2 SVGIG (reference sequence). The CDR3 sequence: CAWSGGRFSGNTEAFF. The CDR3 DNA reads as TGTGCCTGGAGCGGAGGGCGGTTTTCGGGAAACACTGAAGCTTTCTTT.

The chain recombines TRBV4-1 with TRBJ2-3, with D possibly TRBD1 on 6 matching bases. Trimming pared 3 bases from V and 2 bases from J, leaving 24 bases between. CDR3 length equals 19 residues. CDR1 is MGHRA and CDR2 is YSYEKL in the germline V gene. The CDR3 sequence is CASSHPEKNPRGYTDTQYF. The DNA for the CDR3 is TGCGCCAGCAGCCATCCCGAAAAAAATCCTAGGGGGTACACAGATACGCAGTATTTT.

This clone has a single count. The chain recombines TRBV10-3 with TRBJ1-4, with D hard to call. V dropped 3 bases and J dropped 7 bases, with 9 bases sitting between them. The CDR3 is 13 residues long. The germline gives CDR1 ENHRY, CDR2 SYGVKD. The CDR3 nucleotides are TGTGCCATCAGTGACTTCGGGTCTGAAAAACTGTTTTTT. The encoded protein is CAISDFGSEKLFF.

V gene TRBV6-7 combines with J gene TRBJ2-2; TRBD1 matches at 8 bases. TRBV6-7 is known as an ORF, though its function is uncertain. The trim removed 2 bases at V and 5 bases at J, leaving 1 base unmatched. The CDR3 is 14 residues long. The CDR3 spells CASSYGDRTGELFF. The CDR3, as DNA: TGTGCCAGCAGTTACGGGGACAGGACCGGGGAGCTGTTTTTT.

The V call is TRBV5-4, the J call TRBJ2-7; TRBD1 matches 8 bases. The CDR3 extends over 14 amino acids. CDR1 and CDR2 from the germline V gene are SGHNT and YYREEE (reference sequence). Trimming at V came to 4 bases and at J to 2 bases, leaving 5 bases not matched to a gene. CDR3 loop: CASSEQGVTYEQYF. CDR3 nucleotide sequence: TGTGCCAGCAGCGAACAGGGGGTCACCTACGAGCAGTACTTC.

This chain connects TRBV5-5 to TRBJ1-3; D not resolved. Germline CDR1 reads SGHKS; CDR2 reads YYEKEE (reference sequence). V was pared by 2 bases and J by 4 bases, with 10 bases between. This CDR3 spans 14 amino acids. CDR3 DNA: TGTGCCAGCAGCTTAACGGGGATGGGAAACACCATATATTTT. It translates to CASSLTGMGNTIYF.

This chain links TRBV12-5 with TRBJ1-1; D uncertain. This CDR3 comprises 16 residues. V shed 2 bases and J shed 5 bases, with 18 bases lying between them. Germline loops: CDR1 LGHNT, CDR2 FRNRAP. The CDR3 sequence: CASGLFTGIGKTEAFF. The CDR3, as DNA: TGTGCTAGTGGTTTGTTTACGGGAATTGGGAAGACTGAAGCTTTCTTT.

This sequence joins TRBV19 and TRBJ2-1; D is uncertain. Trimming cost V 7 bases and J 3 bases, with 10 bases left between them. CDR3 length equals 13 residues. CDR1 LNHDA and CDR2 SQIVND come from the germline V gene (reference sequence). CDR3 residues: CASTSPGYNEQFF. CDR3 in DNA: TGTGCCAGTACGAGTCCAGGCTACAATGAGCAGTTCTTC.

The chain couples TRBV7-8 to TRBJ2-6; D not resolved. The CDR3 covers 15 residues. Germline CDR1 and CDR2: SGHVS and FQNEAQ. V was trimmed by 4 bases and J by 1 base, leaving 8 bases between them. The CDR3 sequence: CASSSILSGANVLTF. CDR3 nucleotide sequence: TGTGCCAGCAGCTCCATACTATCTGGGGCCAACGTCCTGACTTTC.

This clone was seen once. The rearrangement links TRBV11-2 to TRBJ2-7, with TRBD2 identical over 12 bases. V lost 1 base, J lost 2 bases, and 0 bases stayed unmatched. CDR1 and CDR2 (germline): SGHAT, FQNNGV. CDR3 length: 15 amino acids. The CDR3 DNA sequence: TGTGCCAGCAGCTTAGGACTAGCGGGAGCCTACGAGCAGTACTTC. It translates to CASSLGLAGAYEQYF.

V usage is TRBV3-1 (or the pseudogene TRBV3-2) and J usage is TRBJ1-4, with TRBD1 as a possible D gene (5 bases). The germline CDR1 and CDR2 sequences are LGHDT and YNNKEL (reference sequence). V lost 1 base and J lost 4, with 7 bases in between. The CDR3 covers 14 residues. This chain's CDR3 is CASSQGQINEKLFF. In nucleotides, the CDR3 is TGTGCCAGCAGCCAAGGACAGATTAATGAAAAACTGTTTTTT.

The gene calls are TRBV19 and TRBJ1-2, with a tentative D call TRBD1 (5 bases). V lost 0 bases and J lost 3, with 8 bases in between. The CDR3 has 14 residues. CDR1 LNHDA and CDR2 SQIVND come from the germline V gene (reference sequence). The CDR3 loop reads CASSIDLTDYGYTF. Here the CDR3 DNA reads TGTGCCAGTAGTATAGATCTGACAGACTATGGCTACACCTTC.

The chain carries TRBV7-2 and TRBJ1-1; perhaps TRBD1 as D (5 bases). Deletions cut 7 bases from V and 1 base from J, with 16 bases between. CDR1 SGHTA and CDR2 FQGNSA come from the germline V gene. The CDR3 is 15 amino acids. CDR3 protein: CASIFGHTANTEAFF. DNA for the CDR3: TGTGCCAGCATATTTGGACACACGGCGAACACTGAAGCTTTCTTT.

A single count supports this clone. The rearrangement links TRBV5-6 to TRBJ1-3; the D is unclear. Germline CDR1 is SGHDT and CDR2 is YYEEEE. The CDR3 runs 14 residues. Trimming removed 1 base at V and 7 bases at J, with 12 bases between. The chain's CDR3 is CASSLRRQRNTIYF. The CDR3 DNA sequence: TGTGCCAGCAGCTTGAGGCGACAACGGAACACCATATATTTT.

CDR3 loop: CASSLTSGTGNQPQHF. The CDR3 nucleotides read TGCGCCAGCAGCTTGACATCCGGGACAGGTAATCAGCCCCAGCATTTT. This chain uses TRBV5-1 with TRBJ1-5; TRBD1 aligns across 8 bases. Trimming at V came to 1 base and at J to 4 bases, leaving 7 bases not matched to a gene. CDR3 size: 16 residues. The germline V gene has CDR1 SGHRS and CDR2 YFSETQ.

The CDR3 sequence is CASSEWQGAYEQFF. CDR3 nucleotides: TGTGCCAGCAGTGAATGGCAGGGGGCGTATGAGCAGTTCTTC. The chain joins TRBV2 to TRBJ2-1, with 8 bases aligning to TRBD1. This CDR3 contains 14 residues. Looked up from germline, CDR1 is SNHLY and CDR2 is FYNNEI. The V segment lost 2 bases and the J segment 8 bases; nucleotides outside the gene matches: 5.

V usage is TRBV6-5 and J usage is TRBJ2-5; 10 positions match TRBD1. Per the germline V gene, CDR1 is MNHEY and CDR2 is SVGAGI. J lost 4 bases, V lost 5 bases, and 7 bases had no gene match. This CDR3 region has 15 residues. The CDR3 sequence: CASSTSGQGVETQYF. DNA of the CDR3: TGTGCCAGCAGTACTTCAGGACAGGGGGTAGAGACCCAGTACTTC.

This sequence joins TRBV6-6 and TRBJ2-7; the D is unclear. Germline V lookup: CDR1 MNHNY, CDR2 SVGAGI (reference sequence). Trimming left V 5 bases short and J 3 bases short, with 23 bases between. This CDR3 has 17 residues. CDR3 nucleotides: TGTGCCAGCAGTCCACGCGGCGGTCAAGGTATCATCTACGAGCAGTACTTC. Protein product: CASSPRGGQGIIYEQYF.

This clone has ten or more counts. The same CDR3 is also encoded by other DNA sequences in this sample. The genes are TRBV27 and TRBJ1-3; D is unresolved. Germline CDR1 and CDR2: MNHEY and SMNVEV (reference sequence). The CDR3 consists of 13 residues. V was clipped by 3 bases and J by 4 bases, with 7 bases between them. The CDR3: CASSLTTGNTIYF. DNA for the CDR3: TGTGCCAGCAGTTTGACTACGGGAAACACCATATATTTT.

V is TRBV12-3 or TRBV12-4 and J is TRBJ2-2; D is uncertain. This CDR3 is built from 11 residues. V was shortened by 6 bases and J by 4 bases, with 3 bases between the two germline ends. CDR3 region: CASSITGELFF. For the CDR3, the DNA is TGTGCCAGCAGCATCACCGGGGAGCTGTTTTTT.

This rearrangement joins TRBV11-2 to TRBJ2-3; 7 nucleotides agree with TRBD1. J was trimmed by 6 bases and V by 5 bases; bases with no gene match: 8. The CDR3 has 14 amino acids. Germline V gives CDR1 SGHAT, CDR2 FQNNGV. The CDR3 region has the DNA TGTGCCAGCAGCCCGCTCCCGACAGGGGATACGCAGTATTTT. It encodes CASSPLPTGDTQYF.

J is TRBJ1-6 and V is TRBV10-3, with 9 bases fitting TRBD1. V lost 3 bases to trimming and J lost 8 bases; unmatched junction nucleotides: 14. The CDR3 is made up of 18 amino acids. Germline CDR1 is ENHRY and CDR2 is SYGVKD. CDR3 DNA sequence: TGTGCCATCAGTGATAGTCCGGGGGGACAGGGTAACGATTCACCCCTCCACTTT. Translated, it gives CAISDSPGGQGNDSPLHF.

The chain recombines TRBV7-9 with TRBJ2-5; TRBD1 matches at 8 bases. After removal of 3 bases from V and 5 bases from J, the junction contained 5 bases not matched to a gene. Germline CDR1 reads SEHNR; CDR2 reads FQNEAQ (reference sequence). This CDR3 has 14 amino acids. CDR3: CASSLDRVVETQYF. The CDR3 region has the DNA TGTGCCAGCAGCTTGGACAGGGTGGTGGAGACCCAGTACTTC.

The rearrangement uses TRBV11-3 and TRBJ2-1; 7 nucleotides align to TRBD2. Unmatched junction bases numbered 7, after V lost 5 bases and J lost 0 bases. This CDR3 spans 16 amino acids. Germline V CDR1 and CDR2: SGHNT, YENEEA. The chain's CDR3 is CASSPRGGGSYNEQFF. CDR3 in DNA: TGTGCCAGCAGCCCGCGTGGGGGGGGCTCCTACAATGAGCAGTTCTTC.

This clone was seen only once. The V call is TRBV4-1, the J call TRBJ2-1; 9 bases agree with TRBD1. Germline CDR1 is MGHRA and CDR2 is YSYEKL. The CDR3 loop spans 13 amino acids. With 2 bases clipped from V and 9 bases from J, the junction kept 2 bases outside the gene matches. The CDR3 region has the DNA TGCGCCAGCAGCCAAACAGGGGGCATTGAGCAGTTCTTC. Amino acids: CASSQTGGIEQFF.

This sequence joins TRBV9 and TRBJ2-3; D may be TRBD2 (5 bases). Germline CDR1 SGDLS, CDR2 YYNGEE. The germline V and J ends were trimmed by 0 bases and 5 bases, with 10 bases remaining between them. This CDR3 spans 14 amino acids. Here the CDR3 DNA reads TGTGCCAGCAGCGTAGCGGTAGCGATAGATACGCAGTATTTT. The encoded protein is CASSVAVAIDTQYF.